A single sample is the source of the 20 T cell receptor beta chains below, sequenced in a study of technical replicates of blood from a handful of donors. Method: immunoSEQ multiplex PCR; TCRdb's copy keeps in-frame clones and lacks some. The sample consists of 60,000 to 75,000 clones, around 87% of them appearing once. Sequenced material: PBMCs. The receptors were sampled from a human donor in good health. Some clones in this sample may be carry-over from other donors' samples.

V and J are TRBV19 and TRBJ1-5; 7 positions agree with TRBD1. V was clipped by 7 bases and J by 0 bases; unmatched bases: 3. This CDR3 is built from 14 residues. Germline values: CDR1 LNHDA, CDR2 SQIVND (reference sequence). In nucleotides, the CDR3 is TGTGCCAGTACGACAGGGTATAGCAATCAGCCCCAGCATTTT. Residues: CASTTGYSNQPQHF.

This chain uses TRBV7-8 with TRBJ1-1; perhaps TRBD1 as D (5 bases). Germline CDR1 and CDR2: SGHVS and FQNEAQ. This CDR3 comprises 15 residues. V lost 4 bases to trimming and J lost 3 bases, with 15 bases between them. CDR3 coding DNA: TGTGCCAGCAGCTCGGGGGAGGTCGGGTACACTGAAGCTTTCTTT. Amino acids: CASSSGEVGYTEAFF.

The chain carries TRBV6-6 and TRBJ2-7; TRBD2 agrees at 9 bases. Germline CDR1 and CDR2: MNHNY and SVGAGI (reference sequence). CDR3 length: 13 amino acids. After removal of 10 bases from V and 1 base from J, the junction contained 5 bases not matched to a gene. This CDR3 reads CAIQRGESYEQYF. The CDR3 DNA reads as TGTGCCATCCAGCGGGGGGAATCCTACGAGCAGTACTTC.

The rearrangement links TRBV2 to TRBJ1-2, with 8 bases lining up with TRBD1. J lost 10 bases, V lost 5 bases, and 3 bases had no gene match. Germline CDR1 is SNHLY and CDR2 is FYNNEI. The CDR3 spans 11 residues. For the CDR3, the DNA is TGTGCCAGCAGTTTGGACAGGGTCTACACCTTC. Amino acids: CASSLDRVYTF.

This chain uses TRBV2 with TRBJ2-3; TRBD1 matches 7 bases. The V segment lost 6 bases and the J segment 0 bases; nucleotides outside the gene matches: 6. Germline CDR1 SNHLY, CDR2 FYNNEI. This CDR3 comprises 15 residues. CDR3 in amino acids: CASRVDRASTDTQYF. As DNA, the CDR3 is TGTGCCAGCAGGGTTGACAGGGCTAGCACAGATACGCAGTATTTT.

This clone is a singleton in its sample. The chain couples TRBV29-1 to TRBJ2-5; tentatively, D is TRBD2 (5 bases). The CDR3 is 14 amino acids. Germline V gives CDR1 SQVTM, CDR2 ANQGSEA. V dropped 7 bases and J dropped 7 bases, with 22 bases sitting between them. The CDR3 region has the DNA TGCAGCGCCCTACTTCTCGGAACTAGTGGGACCCAGTACTTC. Translated: CSALLLGTSGTQYF.

The V gene is TRBV19, the J gene TRBJ2-4; maybe TRBD1 (6 bases). The CDR3 is 15 residues long. Per germline, CDR1 LNHDA and CDR2 SQIVND (reference sequence). Trimming took 5 bases from V and 7 from J, leaving 18 bases between them. The CDR3, as DNA: TGTGCCAGTAGTGTTACCGGGACACCTTACAACATTCAGTACTTC. This encodes CASSVTGTPYNIQYF.

This clone came up many times. CDR3 loop: CASSLGVAGGPSGELFF. The CDR3 bases are TGTGCCAGCAGCTTAGGGGTAGCGGGGGGGCCGTCCGGGGAGCTGTTTTTT. The chain has TRBV7-2 and TRBJ2-2; 11 bases agree with TRBD2. Germline V gene sequence: CDR1 SGHTA, CDR2 FQGNSA. V was pared by 1 base and J by 6 bases, with 7 bases of the junction left unmatched. This CDR3 contains 17 residues.

This chain joins TRBV5-1 and TRBJ2-7, with D hard to call. Germline V CDR1 and CDR2: SGHRS, YFSETQ. This CDR3 is built from 15 residues. Trimming pared 0 bases from V and 2 bases from J, leaving 12 bases between. CDR3 sequence: CASSLAAASAYEQYF. In DNA form, the CDR3 reads TGCGCCAGCAGCTTGGCCGCGGCTAGTGCCTACGAGCAGTACTTC. Full variable domain (rest looked up from reference TRBV5-1 and TRBJ2-7): KAGVTQTPRYLIKTRGQQVTLSCSPISGHRSVSWYQQTPGQGLQFLFEYFSETQRNKGNFPGRFSGRQFSNSRSEMNVSTLELGDSALYLCASSLAAASAYEQYFGPGTRLTVT.

The chain links TRBV6-5 to TRBJ2-7; 11 bases are a match to TRBD2. Unmatched junction bases numbered 5, after V lost 6 bases and J lost 1 base. The CDR3 is 15 amino acids. Per germline, CDR1 MNHEY and CDR2 SVGAGI. CDR3 in DNA: TGTGCCAGCAGCCCCGGGACTAGCGGTTCCTACGAGCAGTACTTC. Its protein is CASSPGTSGSYEQYF.

The rearrangement uses TRBV7-3 and TRBJ1-1; D is ambiguous. The germline V and J ends were trimmed by 1 base and 5 bases, with 8 bases remaining between them. Germline V lookup: CDR1 SGHTA, CDR2 FQGTGA. The CDR3 consists of 13 residues. The chain's CDR3 is CASSLIVTTEAFF. CDR3 in DNA: TGTGCCAGCAGCTTAATAGTGACAACTGAAGCTTTCTTT.

The gene calls are TRBV5-1 and TRBJ2-1, with D unclear. The CDR3 extends over 12 amino acids. Germline CDR1 is SGHRS and CDR2 is YFSETQ. The V gene lost 2 bases and the J gene lost 9 bases, with 9 bases spanning the gap. The CDR3 DNA sequence: TGCGCCAGCAGCTTCCTAGGTGGTGAGCAGTTCTTC. It codes for CASSFLGGEQFF.

This clone was picked up one time. V gene TRBV28 combines with J gene TRBJ1-6; D is unclear. V lost 5 bases and J 6 bases, leaving 41 bases between the germline ends. CDR3 length: 24 amino acids. Germline V gene sequence: CDR1 MDHEN, CDR2 SYDVKM. CDR3 loop: CASSAQFRESRTLEIGPFNSPLHF. The CDR3 DNA reads as TGTGCCAGCAGTGCCCAATTCCGGGAGTCTCGGACCTTGGAAATCGGACCTTTTAATTCACCCCTCCACTTT.

This clone was counted ten times or more. The chain has TRBV2 and TRBJ1-2, with a possible D match to TRBD1 (5 bases). CDR1 SNHLY and CDR2 FYNNEI come from the germline V gene. The CDR3 runs to 14 residues. V was clipped by 10 bases and J by 0 bases, with 15 bases between them. CDR3 in DNA: TGTGCCACCAAACAGGAGATAACTAACTATGGCTACACCTTC. This translates into CATKQEITNYGYTF. Filled out from reference TRBV2 and TRBJ1-2, the complete variable domain reads EPEVTQTPSHQVTQMGQEVILRCVPISNHLYFYWYRQILGQKVEFLVSFYNNEISEKSEIFDDQFSVERPDGSNFTLKIRSTKLEDSAMYFCATKQEITNYGYTFGSGTRLTVV.

The chain couples TRBV7-2 to TRBJ2-1; 9 positions match TRBD1. The CDR3 spans 15 residues. Germline-derived CDR1 and CDR2 are SGHTA and FQGNSA. V was clipped by 6 bases and J by 4 bases; unmatched bases: 7. CDR3 region: CASRRGTGRYNEQFF. CDR3 nucleotides: TGTGCCAGCAGGAGGGGGACAGGGAGGTACAATGAGCAGTTCTTC.

This sequence joins TRBV4-1 and TRBJ2-7, with 7 positions matching TRBD1. This CDR3 region has 15 residues. V was pared by 5 bases and J by 2 bases, with 9 bases of the junction left unmatched. Germline CDR1 reads MGHRA; CDR2 reads YSYEKL. The CDR3 spells CASSSKQGTPYEQYF. CDR3 nucleotides: TGCGCCAGCAGCTCAAAACAGGGGACACCCTACGAGCAGTACTTC.

V usage is TRBV23-1 and J usage is TRBJ2-7; 8 nucleotides align to TRBD1. TRBV23-1 is an ORF, with its function uncertain. The CDR3 is 13 amino acids. The V segment lost 6 bases and the J segment 8 bases; nucleotides outside the gene matches: 9. The CDR3 DNA follows: TGCGCCAGCAGCCCCGGGACAGGTCTCAAGCAGTACTTC. Encoded protein: CASSPGTGLKQYF.

The genes are TRBV15 and TRBJ1-2; weak D call: TRBD1 (6 bases). V lost 0 bases and J lost 3, with 8 bases in between. The CDR3 is 14 amino acids. Germline CDR1 reads LNHNV; CDR2 reads YYDKDF (reference sequence). CDR3: CATSRDRQDYGYTF. As DNA, the CDR3 is TGTGCCACCAGCAGAGATCGACAGGACTATGGCTACACCTTC.

The J gene is TRBJ2-5, the V gene TRBV29-1; the match to TRBD1 covers 8 bases. Germline CDR1 and CDR2: SQVTM and ANQGSEA. Trimming at V came to 6 bases and at J to 5 bases, leaving 8 bases not matched to a gene. The CDR3 totals 13 residues. CDR3 sequence (DNA): TGCAGCGTAACCCGGACAGGGCGGGAGACCCAGTACTTC. It translates to CSVTRTGRETQYF.

The rearrangement links TRBV5-6 to TRBJ2-3; TRBD2 might be the D (6 bases). The V end was cut by 5 bases, the J end by 1 base, with 14 bases between. This CDR3 is built from 15 residues. Germline assignment: CDR1 SGHDT and CDR2 YYEEEE. CDR3 bases: TGTGCCAGCAGACTGGGACTGCGAGGCACAGATACGCAGTATTTT. It yields the protein CASRLGLRGTDTQYF.